Following are 17 T cell receptor beta chains from one sample sequenced in a study of T cells in Graves' hyperthyroidism and ophthalmopathy. TCR beta CDR3 regions were amplified from RNA transcripts. A set of HTBI primers served as the primers for a first-round RT-PCR of the TCR CDR3. TCRdb redid the calling of the multiplex PCR reads with MiXCR, one entry per CDR3 protein. This sample has 500,000 to 650,000 distinct CDR3 sequences; 46% occur once, and the top ten carry about 45%. Sequencing was done on a sample of peripheral blood or thyroid tissue (not recorded which). The receptors stem from an adult woman with Graves' disease, either hyperthyroidism or ophthalmopathy (not recorded which).

This clonotype was recorded many times. V and J are TRBV7-9 and TRBJ1-5; 10 nucleotides align to TRBD1. The CDR3 loop spans 14 amino acids. Germline loops: CDR1 SEHNR, CDR2 FQNEAQ (reference sequence). J was trimmed by 6 bases and V by 4 bases; bases with no gene match: 3. CDR3 sequence: CASSSGQGSQPQHF. For the CDR3, the DNA is TGTGCCAGCAGCTCGGGACAGGGGAGTCAGCCCCAGCATTTT.

This clonotype has a count of ten or more. The J gene is TRBJ2-5, the V gene TRBV15; D is uncertain. Per the germline V gene, CDR1 is LNHNV and CDR2 is YYDKDF (reference sequence). Deletions cut 4 bases from V and 2 bases from J, with 8 bases between. The CDR3 length is 13 residues. CDR3 DNA: TGTGCCACCAGCACCCCAATTCAAGAGACCCAGTACTTC. Its translation is CATSTPIQETQYF.

This clonotype has just one count. CDR3 protein: CASSLAGGSHEQYF. CDR3 DNA: TGTGCCAGCAGCTTAGCAGGGGGAAGCCACGAGCAGTACTTC. The chain recombines TRBV7-9 with TRBJ2-7, with D possibly being TRBD1 (6 bases). Germline V gene sequence: CDR1 SEHNR, CDR2 FQNEAQ (reference sequence). Trimming removed 0 bases from V and 5 bases from J, with 11 bases in between. The CDR3 totals 14 residues.

This clonotype was observed many times. This chain links TRBV20-1 with TRBJ2-7; D not resolved. The CDR3 is 13 amino acids. CDR1 is DFQATT and CDR2 is SNEGSKA in the germline V gene (reference sequence). Trimming stripped 5 bases from V and 7 bases from J, with 18 bases between. The CDR3 sequence: CSAYDWVKSEQYF. The CDR3 DNA sequence: TGCAGTGCTTACGACTGGGTGAAGAGTGAGCAGTACTTC.

This clonotype was seen a handful of times. V gene TRBV29-1 combines with J gene TRBJ1-2; no definite D call. This CDR3 has 10 residues. Germline V gene data show CDR1 as SQVTM and CDR2 as ANQGSEA. V lost 5 bases and J 8 bases, leaving 9 bases between the germline ends. CDR3 region: CSVSQTGYTF. The CDR3 bases are TGCAGCGTTAGTCAAACGGGCTACACCTTC. Supplemented by reference TRBV29-1 and TRBJ1-2, the full variable domain reads SAVISQKPSRDICQRGTSLTIQCQVDSQVTMMFWYRQQPGQSLTLIATANQGSEATYESGFVIDKFPISRPNLTFSTLTVSNMSPEDSSIYLCSVSQTGYTFGSGTRLTVV.

This clonotype has ten or more counts. The chain links TRBV5-6 to TRBJ2-7, with unresolved D. This CDR3 comprises 15 residues. Germline values: CDR1 SGHDT, CDR2 YYEEEE. V was shortened by 3 bases and J by 0 bases, with 13 bases between the two germline ends. CDR3 loop: CASSSTLRSSYEQYF. The CDR3 DNA is TGTGCCAGCAGCTCGACTCTAAGGAGCTCCTACGAGCAGTACTTC.

There are many counts of this clonotype. The chain employs TRBV6-2 or TRBV6-3 and TRBJ1-5, with TRBD1 identical over 10 bases. CDR1 is MNHEY and CDR2 is SVGEGT in the germline V gene. J lost 4 bases, V lost 7 bases, and 1 base had no gene match. The CDR3 is made up of 13 amino acids. This CDR3 is CASKDRGNQPQHF. CDR3 bases: TGTGCCAGCAAGGACAGGGGGAATCAGCCCCAGCATTTT.

The CDR3: CASSTTGGTDTQYF. DNA of the CDR3: TGTGCCAGCAGTACAACCGGGGGCACAGATACGCAGTATTTT. J is TRBJ2-3 and V is TRBV7-9; the D gene is possibly TRBD2 (5 bases). CDR1 is SEHNR, CDR2 FQNEAQ, per germline (reference sequence). V was cut by 6 bases and J by 1 base, with 11 bases left in between. This CDR3 spans 14 amino acids.

J is TRBJ2-7 and V is TRBV7-2; D gene uncertain. This CDR3 has 16 residues. V was trimmed by 0 bases and J by 3 bases, leaving 15 bases between them. Germline V gives CDR1 SGHTA, CDR2 FQGNSA. CDR3 in amino acids: CASSLASQFNNYEQYF. CDR3 nucleotides: TGTGCCAGCAGCTTAGCTAGCCAGTTTAACAACTACGAGCAGTACTTC.

This clonotype came up a few times. This sequence joins TRBV28 and TRBJ1-1; perhaps TRBD1 as D (5 bases). Trimming left V 8 bases short and J 5 bases short, with 15 bases between. Germline CDR1 is MDHEN and CDR2 is SYDVKM. The CDR3 spans 13 residues. CDR3 region: CASRRMGETEAFF. In nucleotides, the CDR3 is TGTGCCAGCCGCCGAATGGGGGAAACTGAAGCTTTCTTT. Variable domain in full (rest from reference TRBV28 and TRBJ1-1): DVKVTQSSRYLVKRTGEKVFLECVQDMDHENMFWYRQDPGLGLRLIYFSYDVKMKEKGDIPEGYSVSREKKERFSLILESASTNQTSMYLCASRRMGETEAFFGQGTRLTVV.

The table lists this clonotype with a count of one. The chain employs TRBV7-9 and TRBJ2-7; D is possibly TRBD1 or TRBD2 (5 bases each). V was shortened by 4 bases and J by 4 bases, with 17 bases between the two germline ends. Germline CDR1 is SEHNR and CDR2 is FQNEAQ (reference sequence). The CDR3 is 15 residues long. The CDR3 protein is CASSSTGARAYEQYF. The CDR3 DNA is TGTGCCAGCAGCTCCACCGGGGCGAGAGCTTACGAGCAGTACTTC.

This clonotype was recorded many times. The V gene is TRBV7-9, the J gene TRBJ2-7; possibly TRBD2 for D (6 bases). Germline values: CDR1 SEHNR, CDR2 FQNEAQ (reference sequence). Trimming stripped 5 bases from V and 2 bases from J, with 13 bases between. CDR3 length: 14 amino acids. The CDR3 DNA is TGTGCCAGCAGCACCAACGGGAGTCCCTACGAGCAGTACTTC. This translates into CASSTNGSPYEQYF.

This clonotype has a single count. The chain has TRBV7-2 and TRBJ1-5, with TRBD1 identical over 9 bases. Germline lookup yields CDR1 SGHTA and CDR2 FQGNSA. The CDR3 is 15 residues long. Unmatched junction bases numbered 4, after V lost 5 bases and J lost 2 bases. DNA for the CDR3: TGTGCCAGCAGCCCGACAGGGGGAGGCAATCAGCCCCAGCATTTT. It yields the protein CASSPTGGGNQPQHF.

This sequence joins TRBV28 and TRBJ2-7; D unresolved. Germline loops: CDR1 MDHEN, CDR2 SYDVKM. The CDR3 covers 14 residues. V was shortened by 2 bases and J by 3 bases, with 11 bases between the two germline ends. The CDR3 DNA reads as TGTGCCAGCAGTTTAAGGTCGGTGATCTACGAGCAGTACTTC. It encodes CASSLRSVIYEQYF. Full variable domain (outside the CDR3, taken from reference TRBV28 and TRBJ2-7): DVKVTQSSRYLVKRTGEKVFLECVQDMDHENMFWYRQDPGLGLRLIYFSYDVKMKEKGDIPEGYSVSREKKERFSLILESASTNQTSMYLCASSLRSVIYEQYFGPGTRLTVT.

This clonotype was picked up a small number of times. The chain uses TRBV10-3 and TRBJ1-4; D unclear. This CDR3 spans 14 amino acids. Trimming left V 2 bases short and J 7 bases short, with 11 bases between. In germline, CDR1 is ENHRY, CDR2 SYGVKD. The CDR3 sequence is CAISEAQHVEKLFF. The CDR3 nucleotides are TGTGCCATCAGTGAGGCGCAGCACGTTGAAAAACTGTTTTTT.

This chain uses TRBV7-2 with TRBJ2-7, with 7 bases that match TRBD2. Germline V lookup: CDR1 SGHTA, CDR2 FQGNSA. The CDR3 is made up of 15 amino acids. With 5 bases clipped from V and 3 bases from J, the junction kept 10 bases outside the gene matches. CDR3 in DNA: TGTGCCAGCAGCGCTCAATGGCGGGGGTTCTACGAGCAGTACTTC. It is translated as CASSAQWRGFYEQYF.

This clonotype was seen a handful of times. The chain uses TRBV7-6 and TRBJ2-3, with 8 bases that match TRBD2. In germline, CDR1 is SGHVS, CDR2 FNYEAQ. V was pared by 1 base and J by 3 bases, with 3 bases of the junction left unmatched. The CDR3 loop spans 15 amino acids. The CDR3 region is CASSLGSGITDTQYF. CDR3 coding DNA: TGTGCCAGCAGCTTAGGTAGCGGGATTACAGATACGCAGTATTTT.